The next 3 T cell receptor beta chains were all read from a single sample in a study of blood T cell repertoires in COVID-19. Some clones are missing from TCRdb's copy, which holds only in-frame ones; the method was immunoSEQ multiplex PCR. Of a few hundred thousand clones listed, 80% to 85% are singletons. Source material: PBMCs or T cells enriched from blood (not recorded which). The receptors come from a woman between 45 and 60 years old who had recovered from COVID-19.

This chain joins TRBV7-2 and TRBJ1-2; TRBD1 aligns across 7 bases. The CDR3 is 14 amino acids. Losses at the gene ends were 4 bases for V and 8 bases for J; bases not matched to a gene: 10. Germline V lookup: CDR1 SGHTA, CDR2 FQGNSA. CDR3 sequence: CASSSPRSQGGYTF. The CDR3 DNA follows: TGTGCCAGCAGCTCCCCCCGATCACAGGGGGGCTACACCTTC.

The chain carries TRBV30 and TRBJ1-5, with TRBD1 matching 8 bases. The V segment lost 4 bases and the J segment 7 bases; nucleotides outside the gene matches: 9. The germline V gene encodes CDR1 GTSNPN and CDR2 SVGIG (reference sequence). The CDR3 runs to 14 residues. CDR3 in DNA: TGTGCCTGGAAACGCCAGGGGGCACGGCAGCCCCAGCATTTT. It codes for CAWKRQGARQPQHF.

The CDR3 sequence is CASSAIGAYEAFF. CDR3 nucleotides: TGTGCCAGCAGTGCCATTGGGGCCTATGAAGCTTTCTTT. This chain joins TRBV6-2 or TRBV6-3 and TRBJ1-1; perhaps TRBD1 as D (5 bases). The CDR3 is made up of 13 amino acids. The V gene's germline CDR1 is MNHEY and CDR2 SVGEGT. With 5 bases removed from V and 7 bases from J, the gap between germline ends came to 14 bases.